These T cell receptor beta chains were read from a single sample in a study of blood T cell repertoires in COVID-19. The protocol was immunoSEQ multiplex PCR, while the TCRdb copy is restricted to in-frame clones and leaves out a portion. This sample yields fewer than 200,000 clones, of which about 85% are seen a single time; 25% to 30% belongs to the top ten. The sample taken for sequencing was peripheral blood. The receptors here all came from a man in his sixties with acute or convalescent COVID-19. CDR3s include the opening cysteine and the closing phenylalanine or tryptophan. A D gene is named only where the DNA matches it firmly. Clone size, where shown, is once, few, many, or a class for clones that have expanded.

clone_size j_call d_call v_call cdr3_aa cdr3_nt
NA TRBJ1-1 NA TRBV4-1 CASSYSGHGTEAFF TGCGCCAGCAGCTACTCAGGGCATGGAACCGAAGCTTTCTTT
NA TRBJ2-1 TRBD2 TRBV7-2 CASSPQRGSHNEQFF TGTGCCAGCAGCCCCCAGCGGGGATCCCACAATGAGCAGTTCTTC
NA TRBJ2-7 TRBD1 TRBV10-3 CAISENRGLYEQYF TGTGCCATCAGTGAAAACAGGGGGCTCTACGAGCAGTACTTC
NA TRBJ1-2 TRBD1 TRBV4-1 CASSQDRTGYGYTF TGCGCCAGCAGCCAAGATCGGACAGGGTACGGCTACACCTTC
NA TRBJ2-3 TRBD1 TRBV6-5 CASSKDRDSDTQYF TGTGCCAGCAGTAAGGACAGGGATAGTGATACGCAGTATTTT
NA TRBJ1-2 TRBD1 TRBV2 CATAGQGATYGYTF TGTGCCACCGCTGGACAGGGGGCAACCTATGGCTACACCTTC
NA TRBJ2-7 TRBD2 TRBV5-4 CASSLGGRAYEQYF TGTGCCAGCAGCTTGGGAGGGAGGGCCTACGAGCAGTACTTC
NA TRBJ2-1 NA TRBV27 CASGRVLDEQFF TGTGCCAGCGGTCGGGTCTTGGATGAGCAGTTCTTC
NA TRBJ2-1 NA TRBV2 CAGTSLARIYNEQFF TGTGCCGGAACTTCTCTAGCGCGTATCTACAATGAGCAGTTCTTC
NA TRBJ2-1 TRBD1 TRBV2 CASSGGQGYEQFF TGTGCCAGCAGTGGAGGACAGGGCTATGAGCAGTTCTTC
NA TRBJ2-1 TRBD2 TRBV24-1 CATANGLALYNEQFF TGTGCCACCGCAAATGGACTAGCGCTCTACAATGAGCAGTTCTTC
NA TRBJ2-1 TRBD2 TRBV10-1 CASSVAGGPNNEQFF TGCGCCAGCAGTGTAGCGGGGGGACCCAACAATGAGCAGTTCTTC
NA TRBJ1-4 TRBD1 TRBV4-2 CASSQERTGGNEKLFF TGTGCCAGCAGCCAAGAGAGAACAGGGGGAAATGAAAAACTGTTTTTT
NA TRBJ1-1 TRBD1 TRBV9 CASSVVGTGNTEAFF TGTGCCAGCAGCGTAGTAGGGACAGGGAACACTGAAGCTTTCTTT
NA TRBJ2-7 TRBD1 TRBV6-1 CASSEGTGNYEQYF TGTGCCAGCAGTGAGGGGACAGGGAACTACGAGCAGTACTTC
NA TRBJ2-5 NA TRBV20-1 CSARQEETQYF TGCAGTGCGCGACAGGAGGAGACCCAGTACTTC
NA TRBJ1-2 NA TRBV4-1 CASSQDRWQNYGYTF TGCGCCAGCAGCCAAGACAGGTGGCAGAACTATGGCTACACCTTC
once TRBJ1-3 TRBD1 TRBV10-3 CAISESSGQGTGNTIYF TGTGCCATCAGTGAGTCGTCTGGACAGGGGACTGGAAACACCATATATTTT
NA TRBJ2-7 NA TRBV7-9 CASSEGGHYEQYF TGTGCCAGCAGCGAGGGGGGGCACTACGAGCAGTACTTC
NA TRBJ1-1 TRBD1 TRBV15 CATSSRGQLNTEAFF TGTGCCACCAGCAGTCGGGGACAGCTGAACACTGAAGCTTTCTTT
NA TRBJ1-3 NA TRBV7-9 CASSGQSVNTIYF TGTGCCAGCAGCGGACAGTCTGTAAACACCATATATTTT
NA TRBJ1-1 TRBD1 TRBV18 CASSPQRQGWTEAFF TGTGCCAGCTCACCCCAAAGACAGGGATGGACTGAAGCTTTCTTT
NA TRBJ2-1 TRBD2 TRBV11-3 CASRGGRSSYNEQFF TGTGCCAGCAGGGGAGGGCGGAGCTCCTACAATGAGCAGTTCTTC
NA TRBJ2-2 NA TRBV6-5 CASSRSENTGELFF TGTGCCAGCAGTCGGAGCGAAAACACCGGGGAGCTGTTTTTT
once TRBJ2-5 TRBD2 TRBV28 CASSRGSGGQETQYF TGTGCCAGCAGCCGAGGGTCGGGGGGACAAGAGACCCAGTACTTC
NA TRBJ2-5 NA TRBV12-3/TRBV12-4 CASSFELETQYF TGTGCCAGCAGTTTCGAGCTGGAGACCCAGTACTTC
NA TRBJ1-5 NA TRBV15 CATSGGSQISNQPQHF TGTGCCACCAGCGGAGGGAGTCAGATTAGCAATCAGCCCCAGCATTTT
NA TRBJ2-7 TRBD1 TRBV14 CASSHERPSTGLLKEQYF TGTGCCAGCAGCCACGAGAGGCCCTCGACAGGGCTGCTGAAGGAGCAGTACTTC
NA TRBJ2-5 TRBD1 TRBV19 CASSPQGQSQETQYF TGTGCCAGTAGCCCCCAGGGACAGTCCCAAGAGACCCAGTACTTC
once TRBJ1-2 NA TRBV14 CASSQDLSYGYTF TGTGCCAGCAGCCAAGACCTCAGCTATGGCTACACCTTC
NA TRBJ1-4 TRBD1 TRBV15 CATSRGGTGGREKLFF TGTGCCACCAGCAGAGGGGGGACAGGGGGTAGGGAAAAACTGTTTTTT
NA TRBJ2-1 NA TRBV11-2 CASSQTGSGYNEQFF TGTGCCAGCAGCCAAACAGGAAGTGGGTACAATGAGCAGTTCTTC
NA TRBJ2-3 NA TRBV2 CASSFPEGDTQYF TGTGCCAGCAGTTTCCCGGAGGGAGATACGCAGTATTTT
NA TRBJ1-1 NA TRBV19 CASSFPLDEAFF TGTGCCAGTAGTTTCCCACTAGATGAAGCTTTCTTT